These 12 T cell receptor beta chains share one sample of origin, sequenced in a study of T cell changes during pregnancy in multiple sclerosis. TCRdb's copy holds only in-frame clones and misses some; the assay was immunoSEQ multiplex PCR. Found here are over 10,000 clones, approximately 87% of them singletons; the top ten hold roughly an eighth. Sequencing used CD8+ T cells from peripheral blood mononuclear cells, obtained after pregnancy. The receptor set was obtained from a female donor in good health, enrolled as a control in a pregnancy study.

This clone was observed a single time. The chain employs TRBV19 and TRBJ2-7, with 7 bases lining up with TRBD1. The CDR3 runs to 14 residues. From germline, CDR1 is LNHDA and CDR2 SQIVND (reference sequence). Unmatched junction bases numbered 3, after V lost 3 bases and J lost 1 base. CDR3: CASSMGQKSYEQYF. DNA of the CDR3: TGTGCCAGTAGTATGGGACAGAAGTCCTACGAGCAGTACTTC.

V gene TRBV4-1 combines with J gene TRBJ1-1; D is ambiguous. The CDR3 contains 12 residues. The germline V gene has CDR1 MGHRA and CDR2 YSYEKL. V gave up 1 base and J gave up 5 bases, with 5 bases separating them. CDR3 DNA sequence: TGCGCCAGCAGCCAAGGGCAGACTGAAGCTTTCTTT. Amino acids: CASSQGQTEAFF.

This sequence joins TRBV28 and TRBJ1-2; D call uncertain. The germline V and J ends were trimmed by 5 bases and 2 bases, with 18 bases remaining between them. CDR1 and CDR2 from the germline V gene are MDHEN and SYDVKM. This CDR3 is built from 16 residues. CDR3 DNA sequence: TGTGCCAGCAGTCCCCAACCATTGACGGAGAACTATGGCTACACCTTC. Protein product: CASSPQPLTENYGYTF.

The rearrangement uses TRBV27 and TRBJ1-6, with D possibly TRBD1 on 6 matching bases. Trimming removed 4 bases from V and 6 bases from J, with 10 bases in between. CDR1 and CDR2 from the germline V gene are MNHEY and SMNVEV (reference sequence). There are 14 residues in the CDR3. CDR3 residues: CASSWARGNSPLHF. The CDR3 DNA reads TGTGCCAGCAGTTGGGCCAGGGGTAATTCACCCCTCCACTTT.

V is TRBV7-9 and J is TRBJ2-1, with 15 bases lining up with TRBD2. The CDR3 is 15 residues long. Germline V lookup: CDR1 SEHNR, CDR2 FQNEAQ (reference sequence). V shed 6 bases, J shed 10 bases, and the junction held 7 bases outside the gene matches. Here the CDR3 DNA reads TGTGCCAGCAGGCCGGGACTAGCGGGGGGTAGGGAGCAGTTCTTC. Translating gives CASRPGLAGGREQFF. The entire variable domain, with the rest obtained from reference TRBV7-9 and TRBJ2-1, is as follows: DTGVSQNPRHKITKRGQNVTFRCDPISEHNRLYWYRQTLGQGPEFLTYFQNEAQLEKSRLLSDRFSAERPKGSFSTLEIQRTEQGDSAMYLCASRPGLAGGREQFFGPGTRLTVL.

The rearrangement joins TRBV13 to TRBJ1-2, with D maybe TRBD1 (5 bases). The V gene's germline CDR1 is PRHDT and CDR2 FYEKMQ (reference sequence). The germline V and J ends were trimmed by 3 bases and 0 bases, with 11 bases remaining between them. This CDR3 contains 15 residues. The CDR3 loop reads CASSFGQGSNYGYTF. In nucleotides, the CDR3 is TGTGCCAGCAGCTTCGGACAAGGGTCTAACTATGGCTACACCTTC.

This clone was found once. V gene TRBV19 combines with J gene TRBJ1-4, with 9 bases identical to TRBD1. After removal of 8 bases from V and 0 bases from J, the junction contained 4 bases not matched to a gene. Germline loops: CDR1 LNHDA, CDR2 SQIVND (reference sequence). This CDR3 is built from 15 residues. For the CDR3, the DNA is TGTGCCAGTCGGGACAGGGATGCAACTAATGAAAAACTGTTTTTT. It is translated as CASRDRDATNEKLFF.

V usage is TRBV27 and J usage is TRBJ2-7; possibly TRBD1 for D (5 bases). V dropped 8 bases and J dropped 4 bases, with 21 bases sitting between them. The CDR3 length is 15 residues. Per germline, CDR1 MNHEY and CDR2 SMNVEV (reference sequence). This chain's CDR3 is CASQDSPITVYEQYF. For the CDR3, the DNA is TGTGCCAGCCAAGACAGCCCCATAACGGTATACGAGCAGTACTTC.

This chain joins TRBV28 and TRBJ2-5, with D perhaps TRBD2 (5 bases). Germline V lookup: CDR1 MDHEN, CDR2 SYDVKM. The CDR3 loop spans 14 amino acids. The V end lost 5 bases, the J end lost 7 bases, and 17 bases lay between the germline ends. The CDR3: CASSPLGLEGTQYF. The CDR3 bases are TGTGCCAGCAGTCCACTCGGACTCGAAGGGACCCAGTACTTC. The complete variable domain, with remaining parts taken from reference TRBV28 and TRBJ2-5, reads DVKVTQSSRYLVKRTGEKVFLECVQDMDHENMFWYRQDPGLGLRLIYFSYDVKMKEKGDIPEGYSVSREKKERFSLILESASTNQTSMYLCASSPLGLEGTQYFGPGTRLLVL.

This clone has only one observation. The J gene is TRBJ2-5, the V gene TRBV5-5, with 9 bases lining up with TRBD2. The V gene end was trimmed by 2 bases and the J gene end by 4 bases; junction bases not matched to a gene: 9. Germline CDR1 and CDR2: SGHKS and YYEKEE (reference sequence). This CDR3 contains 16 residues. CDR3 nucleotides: TGTGCCAGCAGCTTAGTTATATCGGGACTAGCAGAGACCCAGTACTTC. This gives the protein CASSLVISGLAETQYF.

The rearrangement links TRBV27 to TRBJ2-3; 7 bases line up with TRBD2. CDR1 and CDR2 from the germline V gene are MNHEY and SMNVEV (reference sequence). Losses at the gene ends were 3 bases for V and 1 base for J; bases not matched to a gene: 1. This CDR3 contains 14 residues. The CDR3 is CASSLLAGTDTQYF. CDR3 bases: TGTGCCAGCAGTTTGCTAGCGGGCACAGATACGCAGTATTTT.

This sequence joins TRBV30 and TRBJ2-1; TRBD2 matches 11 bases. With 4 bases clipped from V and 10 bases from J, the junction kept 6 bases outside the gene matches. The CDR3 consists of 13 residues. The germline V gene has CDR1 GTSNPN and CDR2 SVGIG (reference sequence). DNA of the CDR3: TGTGCCTGGACACTAGCGGGAGCGGGGGAGCAGTTCTTC. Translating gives CAWTLAGAGEQFF.